Listed below are T cell receptor beta chains from one sample, sequenced in a study of blood T cell repertoires in COVID-19. The repertoire was sequenced with immunoSEQ multiplex PCR; TCRdb's copy has only in-frame clones and lacks some. Altogether 150,000 to 200,000 clones are present, just over 85% being singletons, with the ten largest covering roughly 8.7%. Sequencing was done on a sample of peripheral blood. The receptors originated from a man aged 45-65 years with active or convalescent COVID-19. Each CDR3 is given with its conserved first and last residue. D genes are given only for firm matches. For some rows the clone size is stated as once, few or many, or as a class when expanded; others skip it.

TRBV7-9	-	-	TRBJ2-3	CASSFHGSTDTQYF	TGTGCCAGCAGCTTTCACGGGAGTACAGATACGCAGTATTTT
TRBV18	-	TRBD1	TRBJ2-1	CASSPGTAFNNEQFF	TGTGCCAGCTCCCCCGGGACAGCCTTTAACAATGAGCAGTTCTTC
TRBV3-1/TRBV3-2	-	-	TRBJ1-1	CASSQFLGSHTEAFF	TGTGCCAGCAGCCAATTTTTGGGCTCTCATACTGAAGCTTTCTTT
TRBV10-1	-	-	TRBJ2-5	CASIKGSGGETQYF	TGCGCCAGCATTAAGGGTTCCGGGGGAGAGACCCAGTACTTC
TRBV29-1	once	-	TRBJ2-7	CSVEEPQGSAYEQYF	TGCAGCGTTGAAGAACCACAGGGAAGTGCCTACGAGCAGTACTTC
TRBV12-3/TRBV12-4	-	-	TRBJ1-2	CASSLGDSYTF	TGTGCCAGCAGTTTAGGGGACAGCTACACCTTC
TRBV28	-	-	TRBJ2-1	CASSSTRGFMNEQFF	TGTGCCAGCAGTTCAACCAGGGGATTCATGAATGAGCAGTTCTTC
TRBV12-3/TRBV12-4	-	TRBD1	TRBJ2-7	CASSFLGDSSEYF	TGTGCCAGCAGTTTTTTGGGGGACAGTTCTGAGTACTTC
TRBV7-6	-	-	TRBJ2-1	CASSSEGSNEQFF	TGTGCCAGCAGCTCAGAGGGCTCCAATGAGCAGTTCTTC
TRBV29-1	-	-	TRBJ1-2	CSVVRQNYGYTF	TGCAGCGTTGTTCGTCAGAACTATGGCTACACCTTC
TRBV7-2	-	-	TRBJ1-2	CASSLGQAYYGYTF	TGTGCCAGCAGCTTAGGACAGGCGTACTATGGCTACACCTTC
TRBV2	-	-	TRBJ1-4	CASKGGANEKLFF	TGTGCCAGCAAAGGGGGGGCTAATGAAAAACTGTTTTTT
TRBV4-2	-	TRBD2	TRBJ2-3	CASSHGTSGSSTDTQYF	TGTGCCAGCAGCCACGGGACTAGCGGGTCGAGCACAGATACGCAGTATTTT
TRBV7-9	-	TRBD2	TRBJ2-7	CASSFGSSGSYEQYF	TGTGCCAGCAGCTTCGGGTCTAGCGGGAGCTACGAGCAGTACTTC
TRBV5-5	-	TRBD1	TRBJ2-7	CASSLDATGGSYEQYF	TGTGCCAGCAGCTTGGACGCGACAGGGGGCTCCTACGAGCAGTACTTC
TRBV15	many	-	TRBJ1-5	CATSRDPRYQPQHF	TGTGCCACCAGCAGAGATCCGCGATATCAGCCCCAGCATTTT
TRBV29-1	once	TRBD1	TRBJ1-5	CSARTGSSNQPQHF	TGCAGCGCAAGGACAGGGTCTAGCAATCAGCCCCAGCATTTT
TRBV11-3	-	-	TRBJ1-1	CASSFVVQGLDTEAFF	TGTGCCAGCAGCTTCGTCGTACAGGGTTTAGACACTGAAGCTTTCTTT
TRBV5-3	-	-	TRBJ1-1	CARSLRSSLPGVNTEAFF	TGTGCCAGAAGCTTGCGTTCCTCTTTACCCGGGGTGAACACTGAAGCTTTCTTT
TRBV29-1	many	-	TRBJ2-1	CSVESVNEQFF	TGCAGCGTTGAGAGTGTCAATGAGCAGTTCTTC
TRBV27	-	TRBD1	TRBJ2-7	CASSFIRTGGYEQYF	TGTGCCAGCAGTTTCATAAGGACAGGGGGCTACGAGCAGTACTTC
TRBV11-2	-	TRBD1	TRBJ1-2	CASSKPGQGSRNNYGYTF	TGTGCCAGCAGCAAACCGGGACAGGGTTCGAGGAATAACTATGGCTACACCTTC
TRBV2	-	TRBD1	TRBJ2-1	CASSRTRGQNNEQFF	TGTGCCAGCAGTCGCACCAGGGGGCAAAACAATGAGCAGTTCTTC
TRBV28	-	-	TRBJ1-5	CASSLGGPRQPQHF	TGTGCCAGCAGTTTAGGAGGGCCACGTCAGCCCCAGCATTTT
TRBV4-2	-	TRBD1	TRBJ2-3	CASSQGETGTTSTDTQYF	TGTGCCAGCAGCCAAGGAGAGACAGGGACAACTAGCACAGATACGCAGTATTTT
TRBV5-4	-	TRBD1	TRBJ2-5	CASSALLGTGEETQYF	TGTGCCAGCAGCGCCCTACTCGGGACAGGGGAGGAGACCCAGTACTTC
TRBV6-5	-	TRBD2	TRBJ2-1	CASSPTSGGGNEQFF	TGTGCCAGCAGTCCAACTAGCGGGGGAGGGAATGAGCAGTTCTTC
TRBV30	-	-	TRBJ1-1	CAWRRSLNTEAFF	TGTGCCTGGAGGCGGTCCCTGAACACTGAAGCTTTCTTT
TRBV7-3	once	-	TRBJ2-6	CASSLQGGAGANVLTF	TGTGCCAGCAGCTTACAGGGTGGAGCTGGGGCCAACGTCCTGACTTTC
TRBV2	-	-	TRBJ2-7	CASSEQGYEQYF	TGTGCCAGCAGCGAACAGGGCTACGAGCAGTACTTC
TRBV9	-	-	TRBJ2-2	CASSALGESGELFF	TGTGCCAGCAGCGCCCTAGGAGAGTCCGGGGAGCTGTTTTTT
TRBV30	-	-	TRBJ1-1	CAWSTRTIEAFF	TGTGCCTGGAGTACGCGGACAATTGAAGCTTTCTTT
TRBV2	once	TRBD2	TRBJ2-7	CASRRTSGTYEQYF	TGTGCCAGCAGGAGGACTAGCGGGACCTACGAGCAGTACTTC
TRBV19	-	TRBD1	TRBJ2-3	CASSPRQGQTDTQYF	TGTGCCAGTAGTCCCAGACAGGGCCAGACAGATACGCAGTATTTT
TRBV27	-	-	TRBJ1-2	CASSLKGNGYTF	TGTGCCAGCAGTTTAAAGGGGAATGGCTACACCTTC
TRBV28	once	TRBD2	TRBJ2-7	CASSLFHGLAASYEQYF	TGTGCCAGCAGTTTATTTCATGGACTAGCGGCGTCCTACGAGCAGTACTTC
TRBV19	-	TRBD2	TRBJ2-7	CASSSRTSGRAYEQYF	TGTGCCAGTAGTTCCCGGACTAGCGGGAGGGCCTACGAGCAGTACTTC
TRBV7-9	-	-	TRBJ2-5	CASSLGGVGTQYF	TGTGCCAGCAGCTTAGGGGGAGTAGGGACCCAGTACTTC
TRBV10-1	-	-	TRBJ2-1	CASSAAIDREQFF	TGCGCCAGCAGTGCGGCTATCGACAGGGAGCAGTTCTTC
TRBV7-2	once	TRBD2	TRBJ2-1	CASRDSGGGLNEQFF	TGTGCCAGCAGAGATAGCGGGGGGGGTCTCAATGAGCAGTTCTTC
TRBV9	-	-	TRBJ2-3	CASSGQGGFTDTQYF	TGTGCCAGCAGCGGGCAGGGAGGTTTCACAGATACGCAGTATTTT
TRBV2	-	-	TRBJ2-1	CASRYRVDNEQFF	TGTGCCAGCAGATACAGGGTGGACAATGAGCAGTTCTTC
TRBV7-9	-	TRBD2	TRBJ2-1	CASSLGLAGGSDEQFF	TGTGCCAGCAGCTTAGGACTAGCGGGGGGGAGTGACGAGCAGTTCTTC
TRBV7-2	-	TRBD2	TRBJ2-5	CASSSLGLAGGVIGETQYF	TGTGCCAGCAGCTCGTTGGGACTAGCGGGGGGAGTAATCGGAGAGACCCAGTACTTC
TRBV18	-	TRBD1	TRBJ2-2	CASSRGKDRAVTGELFF	TGTGCCAGCTCGCGAGGCAAGGACAGGGCCGTCACCGGGGAGCTGTTTTTT
TRBV9	-	-	TRBJ2-2	CASSATGTNTGELFF	TGTGCCAGCAGCGCTACCGGGACGAACACCGGGGAGCTGTTTTTT
TRBV5-5	-	-	TRBJ2-5	CASSFLADQETQYF	TGTGCCAGCAGCTTTTTGGCAGACCAAGAGACCCAGTACTTC
TRBV18	-	-	TRBJ1-6	CASSPGQFYNSPLHF	TGTGCCAGCTCACCAGGACAGTTCTATAATTCACCCCTCCACTTT
TRBV7-2	-	-	TRBJ2-5	CASSLGSGARETQYF	TGTGCCAGCAGCTTAGGTTCAGGGGCCCGGGAGACCCAGTACTTC
TRBV7-2	-	TRBD2	TRBJ2-3	CASSPGLAGGLFTDTQYF	TGTGCCAGCAGCCCCGGACTAGCGGGGGGGCTGTTCACAGATACGCAGTATTTT
TRBV24-1	-	TRBD2	TRBJ2-3	CATSYSGSLTDTQYF	TGTGCCACCAGTTATAGCGGGAGTTTGACAGATACGCAGTATTTT
TRBV7-6	-	-	TRBJ1-4	CASSLTGTLAEKLFF	TGTGCCAGCAGCTTAACAGGGACCCTTGCTGAAAAACTGTTTTTT
TRBV9	-	TRBD1	TRBJ2-2	CASGSGQANTGELFF	TGTGCCAGCGGCTCGGGACAGGCAAACACCGGGGAGCTGTTTTTT
TRBV6-5	-	-	TRBJ2-2	CATTEGVAGELFF	TGTGCCACTACCGAAGGGGTTGCCGGGGAGCTGTTTTTT
TRBV12-3/TRBV12-4	-	-	TRBJ2-5	CEFSYRVQETQYF	TGTGAATTCTCGTACCGGGTTCAAGAGACCCAGTACTTC
TRBV6-6	-	TRBD1	TRBJ1-2	CASSTRDRGTYGYTF	TGTGCCAGCAGTACCCGGGACAGGGGTACGTATGGCTACACCTTC
TRBV6-5	-	-	TRBJ1-5	CASSPSRGYNQPQHF	TGTGCCAGCAGTCCTAGTAGGGGTTACAATCAGCCCCAGCATTTT
TRBV29-1	-	-	TRBJ1-5	CSVGSGPEVYSNQPQHF	TGCAGCGTAGGGAGTGGCCCGGAGGTGTATAGCAATCAGCCCCAGCATTTT
TRBV27	-	TRBD2	TRBJ2-7	CASTPSGGAYEQYF	TGTGCCAGCACCCCTAGCGGGGGGGCCTACGAGCAGTACTTC